This TCR beta chain derives from a study of blood T cell repertoires in COVID-19. The overall study: Acute-phase and convalescent COVID-19 samples originated in the United States, Italy and Spain.

CDR1 and CDR2 (germline): DFQATT, SNEGSKA (reference sequence). The V segment lost 3 bases and the J segment 3 bases; nucleotides outside the gene matches: 6. The CDR3 extends over 14 amino acids. Measured with immunoSEQ multiplex PCR; TCRdb has only the in-frame clones, and not every one. The sample lists roughly 110,000 clones, about 90% occurring once. The chain links TRBV20-1 to TRBJ2-3; 7 bases match TRBD2. The receptor was derived from a woman aged 25 to 45 with acute or convalescent COVID-19. The sequencing sample was made of peripheral blood. This chain's CDR3 is CSASGGTKTDTQYF. The CDR3 DNA sequence: TGCAGTGCTAGTGGAGGGACTAAAACAGATACGCAGTATTTT.